These 5 T cell receptor beta chains originate from one sample sequenced in a study of STAT5B mutations in CD4+ large granular lymphocyte leukemia. Produced via immunoSEQ multiplex PCR; TCRdb's table is partial and in-frame only. The table lists under 40,000 clones, 60% to 80% of them singletons. The sample consisted of CD4+ T cells from blood buffy coats. The receptor set was obtained from a human donor in good health.

The chain carries TRBV7-2 and TRBJ2-1; 11 nucleotides agree with TRBD2. Trimming took 5 bases from V and 4 from J; bases not matched to a gene: 4. CDR1 is SGHTA and CDR2 is FQGNSA in the germline V gene. The CDR3 is 15 residues long. CDR3 amino acids: CASSTLAGGYNEQFF. In DNA, the CDR3 is TGTGCCAGCAGCACCCTAGCGGGGGGATACAATGAGCAGTTCTTC.

V is TRBV7-9 and J is TRBJ1-1; D gene ambiguous. Looked up from germline, CDR1 is SEHNR and CDR2 is FQNEAQ (reference sequence). The ends were cut back, 6 bases at V and 0 bases at J, with 14 bases in the middle. The CDR3 contains 15 residues. This chain's CDR3 is CASSSLDGLNTEAFF. CDR3 coding DNA: TGTGCCAGCAGTTCATTGGACGGGTTGAACACTGAAGCTTTCTTT.

The chain joins TRBV27 to TRBJ2-7; D gene unclear. This CDR3 is 14 amino acids long. V was cut by 3 bases and J by 4 bases, with 13 bases left in between. CDR1 and CDR2 from the germline V gene are MNHEY and SMNVEV (reference sequence). CDR3 bases: TGTGCCAGCAGTTTCGGCACCTCCTTATACGAGCAGTACTTC. This gives the protein CASSFGTSLYEQYF.

The CDR3 DNA reads TGTGCCATCAGAGAACAGGAGGTGGGAGAAAAACTGTTTTTT. Its protein product is CAIREQEVGEKLFF. The chain couples TRBV10-3 to TRBJ1-4; possible D gene TRBD1, 5 bases. V gave up 6 bases and J gave up 8 bases, with 16 bases separating them. Germline values: CDR1 ENHRY, CDR2 SYGVKD. This CDR3 region has 14 residues.

V is TRBV6-5 and J is TRBJ1-3; unclear D gene. The CDR3 contains 13 residues. Trimming pared 5 bases from V and 2 bases from J, leaving 7 bases between. Germline V gene data show CDR1 as MNHEY and CDR2 as SVGAGI. The CDR3 region has the DNA TGTGCCAGCAGTACAGCACCTGGAAACACCATATATTTT. As protein: CASSTAPGNTIYF.